This T cell receptor beta chain derives from a study of response to subunit inactivated influenza vaccine. General study results and limits: With each seasonal influenza vaccination, the authors suggested, few new T cells are recruited.

TCRdb redid the calling of the RT-PCR reads with MiXCR, one entry per CDR3 protein. The data hold about 180,000 distinct CDR3 sequences, with 9.2% observed a single time. Ten or more counts support this clonotype. Its antigen is undetermined. The CDR3 runs 14 residues. From germline, CDR1 is SQVTM and CDR2 ANQGSEA. V lost 1 base to trimming and J lost 2 bases; unmatched junction nucleotides: 4. The genes are TRBV29-1 and TRBJ2-7; 8 bases are shared with TRBD1. The sample in question was non-naive T cells sorted from PBMCs, obtained on the day of vaccination. This TCR was recovered from a man aged 45 to 65 who received an inactivated influenza vaccine. The DNA for the CDR3 is TGCAGCGTTGAAGGAGGACAGGGCACCTACGAGCAGTACTTC. As protein: CSVEGGQGTYEQYF.